This entry features one TCR beta chain sequence. Its target is not known. The record originates from a study of shared clonotypes between healthy human individuals. Study-level points and caveats: Lower generation probabilities were found for non-shared clonotypes than for those shared by all four donors. Estimated richness was generally greater in naive than memory subsets. Donors were few, which limited the genetic and exposure-history diversity represented.

A CD45RA-negative memory subset and a CD45RA+ naive subset were separated from the CD4+ cells. Sequencing used immunoSEQ multiplex PCR; TCRdb keeps in-frame clones, though not all of them. Of roughly 640,000 clones detected, around 97% appear once; the ten largest clones hold approximately 0.057%. Material: naive CD4+ T cells sorted from blood. The subset: CD45RA+ positively selected. This receptor was obtained from a woman aged 25-40 years in good health.

In DNA form, the CDR3 reads TGTGCCAGCAGTCCTGGGACTCCCCGCGGGGAAAAACTGTTTTTT. Translated, it gives CASSPGTPRGEKLFF. V gene TRBV28 combines with J gene TRBJ1-4; TRBD1 is a possible D gene (5 bases). CDR1 is MDHEN, CDR2 SYDVKM, per germline. The V and J ends lost 5 bases and 8 bases respectively, with 18 bases between them. CDR3 length: 15 residues.